This is a list of T cell receptor beta chains from one sample in a study of blood T cells in healthy people across ages. TCRdb reprocessed the 5' RACE reads with MiXCR, giving one entry per CDR3 protein. The table has over 750,000 distinct CDR3 sequences, approximately 25% seen once. These same records also appear under a second study, on T cells of mothers and their children.

Sequences were obtained from blood. The receptors shown here come from a boy aged 5-17 years in good health. Both conserved end residues are part of each CDR3. Fields, in order: V gene, clone size, D gene, J gene, CDR3 protein, CDR3 DNA. The D gene is left open where the match is weak. The size field is filled for only some rows; it gives once, few, many or a size class.

TRBV28,few,TRBD2,TRBJ2-7,CASSFLAGDEQYF,TGTGCCAGCAGTTTCCTAGCGGGAGACGAGCAGTACTTC
TRBV4-3,NA,NA,TRBJ1-2,CASSQDWREIEEGYGYTF,TGCGCCAGCAGCCAAGATTGGCGGGAAATCGAGGAGGGGTATGGCTACACCTTC
TRBV5-5,few,TRBD2,TRBJ2-4,CASSLGGGENIQYF,TGTGCCAGCAGCTTGGGGGGGGGTGAAAACATTCAGTACTTC
TRBV10-3,NA,NA,TRBJ2-1,CAISESWSYNEQLF,TGTGCCATCAGTGAGTCGTGGAGTTACAATGAGCAGCTCTTC
TRBV10-3,few,NA,TRBJ2-1,CAISEQGTRFF,TGTGCCATCAGTGAACAGGGGACTAGGTTCTTC
TRBV12-5,NA,NA,TRBJ2-1,CASGSRQALGVDEQFF,TGTGCTAGTGGTTCGCGACAGGCATTAGGGGTGGATGAGCAGTTCTTC
TRBV3-1,NA,TRBD2,TRBJ2-1,CASSLVRGGWDNEQFF,TGTGCCAGCAGCCTGGTACGGGGGGGCTGGGATAATGAGCAGTTCTTC
TRBV11-2,few,NA,TRBJ2-1,CASSLEGVSGYNEQFF,TGTGCCAGCAGCTTAGAGGGGGTTTCGGGTTACAATGAGCAGTTCTTC
TRBV5-6,NA,TRBD1,TRBJ2-1,CANSFFRTGKDEQFF,TGTGCCAACAGCTTTTTCAGGACAGGGAAAGATGAGCAGTTCTTC
TRBV7-9,few,NA,TRBJ2-5,CASSPTTVLETQYF,TGTGCCAGCAGCCCCACGACGGTATTGGAGACCCAGTACTTC
TRBV6-5,few,TRBD1,TRBJ1-2,CASRLRAGGYGYTF,TGTGCCAGCAGACTCCGGGCAGGGGGCTATGGCTACACCTTC
TRBV27,few,NA,TRBJ2-5,CASSLYWGETQYF,TGTGCCAGCAGTTTATATTGGGGTGAGACCCAGTACTTC
TRBV9,few,NA,TRBJ2-1,CASSIGGLAFNNEQFF,TGTGCCAGCAGCATAGGAGGGCTAGCGTTCAACAATGAGCAGTTCTTC
TRBV7-6,NA,TRBD1,TRBJ2-1,CASSSSRTGQRSYNEQFF,TGTGCCAGCAGCTCGTCCAGGACGGGACAGCGTTCCTACAATGAGCAGTTCTTC
TRBV24-1,NA,TRBD2,TRBJ2-1,CATGETGTSGASYNEQFF,TGTGCCACCGGTGAAACGGGGACTAGCGGAGCGAGCTACAATGAGCAGTTCTTC
TRBV29-1,NA,NA,TRBJ1-4,CSVVTFDEKLFF,TGCAGCGTTGTGACTTTCGATGAAAAACTGTTTTTT
TRBV24-1,NA,NA,TRBJ1-1,CATSGLNTEAFF,TGTGCCACCAGTGGGCTGAACACTGAAGCTTTCTTT
TRBV9,NA,TRBD2,TRBJ2-5,CASSVGREGLQETQYF,TGTGCCAGCAGCGTAGGACGGGAGGGGCTCCAAGAGACCCAGTACTTC
TRBV29-1,NA,TRBD2,TRBJ2-1,CSVEDLGGLAGGSSYNEQFF,TGCAGCGTTGAAGATTTGGGGGGACTAGCGGGAGGAAGCTCCTACAATGAGCAGTTCTTC
TRBV6-2/TRBV6-3,once,NA,TRBJ1-4,CASSLLGAANEKLFF,TGTGCCAGCAGTCTCCTCGGGGCAGCTAATGAAAAACTGTTTTTT
TRBV18,NA,NA,TRBJ1-3,CASSPTEGNTIYF,TGTGCCAGCTCACCAACGGAAGGAAACACCATATATTTT
TRBV11-3,NA,NA,TRBJ2-1,CASSEGGNYYNEQFF,TGTGCCAGCAGCGAGGGTGGAAACTACTACAATGAGCAGTTCTTC
TRBV20-1,few,TRBD2,TRBJ2-3,CSARGRELYTQYF,TGCAGTGCTAGAGGGCGGGAGTTGTATACGCAGTATTTT
TRBV11-2,NA,TRBD2,TRBJ2-1,CASSSGLAGGLWNEQFF,TGTGCCAGCAGCTCCGGACTAGCGGGGGGGTTGTGGAATGAGCAGTTCTTC
TRBV7-9,NA,TRBD1,TRBJ2-7,CASSLGQGSLYEQYF,TGTGCCAGCAGCTTGGGACAGGGGTCCCTCTACGAGCAGTACTTC
TRBV27,NA,NA,TRBJ2-7,CASSGTRRGAFYEQYF,TGTGCCAGCAGTGGAACTAGGAGGGGGGCGTTCTACGAGCAGTACTTC
TRBV9,few,NA,TRBJ2-4,CASSVGGMDKNIQYF,TGTGCCAGCAGCGTCGGAGGGATGGACAAAAACATTCAGTACTTC
TRBV29-1,NA,NA,TRBJ2-7,CSVGGLVVHDQYF,TGCAGCGTGGGTGGCTTGGTCGTGCACGACCAGTACTTC
TRBV6-1,few,NA,TRBJ2-7,CASTTLRGPYEQYF,TGTGCCAGCACCACTCTCAGGGGTCCCTACGAGCAGTACTTC
TRBV20-1,few,TRBD2,TRBJ2-1,CSASANPGLAVYNEQFF,TGCAGTGCTAGTGCTAACCCGGGACTAGCGGTCTACAATGAGCAGTTCTTC
TRBV13,few,NA,TRBJ1-3,CASSPRPGQASGGNTIYF,TGTGCCAGCAGCCCACGTCCGGGCCAAGCTTCAGGAGGAAACACCATATATTTT
TRBV28,NA,TRBD2,TRBJ2-1,CAMQSAGAPPNNVQFF,TGTGCCATGCAAAGCGCGGGAGCCCCTCCTAACAATGTGCAGTTCTTC
TRBV4-3,NA,TRBD1,TRBJ2-5,CASSQVWDRGPETQYF,TGCGCCAGCAGCCAAGTCTGGGACAGGGGGCCGGAGACCCAGTACTTC
TRBV7-6,few,NA,TRBJ2-1,CASSLVGHSSYNEQFF,TGTGCCAGCAGCTTAGTGGGGCACAGCTCCTACAATGAGCAGTTCTTC
TRBV28,few,TRBD1,TRBJ2-7,CASSDRGPYEQYF,TGTGCCAGCTCGGACAGGGGCCCCTACGAGCAGTACTTC
TRBV25-1,NA,TRBD1,TRBJ2-5,CASKQGAGETQYF,TGTGCCAGCAAACAGGGGGCAGGAGAGACCCAGTACTTC
TRBV6-2/TRBV6-3,few,NA,TRBJ2-1,CASSYSRGRLSSYNEQFF,TGTGCCAGCAGTTACTCGAGGGGACGCCTGAGCTCCTACAATGAGCAGTTCTTC
TRBV29-1,few,NA,TRBJ2-7,CSVDFGTTYEQHF,TGCAGCGTTGATTTCGGAACCACCTACGAGCAGCACTTC
TRBV27,NA,NA,TRBJ2-7,CATGPFYEQYF,TGTGCCACCGGACCTTTTTACGAGCAGTACTTC
TRBV12-3/TRBV12-4,NA,TRBD1,TRBJ1-2,CASSPGQGSSWYGYPF,TGTGCCAGCAGCCCGGGACAGGGGTCATCCTGGTATGGCTACCCCTTC
TRBV20-1,NA,NA,TRBJ1-1,CSARVENTEAFF,TGCAGTGCCAGGGTTGAGAACACTGAAGCTTTCTTT
TRBV20-1,NA,NA,TRBJ2-4,CSAKAETKNIQYF,TGCAGTGCTAAAGCGGAGACCAAAAACATTCAGTACTTC
TRBV7-2,few,NA,TRBJ2-6,CASSLGLVSSGANVLTF,TGTGCCAGCAGCTTAGGATTAGTATCCTCTGGGGCCAACGTCCTGACTTTC